The 25 T cell receptor beta chains below come from one sample, sequenced in a study of CXCR3-negative and CXCR3-positive naive CD8 T cells (dated by TCRdb to between 2017 and 2020). TCRdb lists the instrument as NextSeq 550. The Human TCR Profiling Kit (MiLaboratory) was used to prepare UMI-labeled 5' RACE TRB cDNA libraries. Each entry corresponds to one CDR3 protein sequence from reads that TCRdb reprocessed, and DNA is not given. In this sample's table one finds 28,000 or so distinct CDR3 sequences. The ten biggest clones cover 2.8% of the sample. The sample comprised naive CXCR3- CD8+ T cells from blood. Per the publication, the cell subset or site label means: CD45RO-CCR7+CD27+CD95- naive CD8+ T cells lacking CXCR3 (TNR3-). The source of these receptors is a human donor in good health. Some clones in this sample may be carry-over from other donors' samples.

J is TRBJ2-7 and V is TRBV5-1. Germline CDR1 reads SGHRS; CDR2 reads YFSETQ. CDR3 length: 14 residues. The CDR3 loop is CASSLGGFSYEQYF. The variable domain in full, completed from reference TRBV5-1 and TRBJ2-7, reads KAGVTQTPRYLIKTRGQQVTLSCSPISGHRSVSWYQQTPGQGLQFLFEYFSETQRNKGNFPGRFSGRQFSNSRSEMNVSTLELGDSALYLCASSLGGFSYEQYFGPGTRLTVT.

The CDR3 loop is CSVRVAGGEQYF. This rearrangement joins TRBV29-1 to TRBJ2-7; TCRdb gives TRBD1 as the D gene, but with no DNA this cannot be confirmed. The CDR3 spans 12 residues. CDR1 and CDR2 (germline): SQVTM, ANQGSEA.

J is TRBJ2-2 and V is TRBV4-2. The CDR3 contains 14 residues. Germline CDR1 and CDR2: LGHNA and YNFKEQ. This CDR3 is CASSQERGTGELFF.

The chain recombines TRBV2 with TRBJ2-7; no DNA is available, so the TRBD1 call from TCRdb remains unchecked. CDR1 is SNHLY, CDR2 FYNNEI, per germline. The length of the CDR3 is 13 residues. CDR3 loop: CASSDRTGYEQYF.

This chain joins TRBV27 and TRBJ2-5; TCRdb reports TRBD1, a call that lacks DNA to check it against. Germline lookup yields CDR1 MNHEY and CDR2 SMNVEV (reference sequence). The CDR3 has 15 residues. The chain's CDR3 is CASSNRGGGSMTQYF.

V gene TRBV4-2 combines with J gene TRBJ2-1; TCRdb proposes TRBD1, but this gene call is untestable without DNA. Germline values: CDR1 LGHNA, CDR2 YNFKEQ. This CDR3 comprises 13 residues. CDR3 amino acids: CASSQGLRDEQFF.

The V call is TRBV21-1, the J call TRBJ1-1. TRBV21-1 represents a pseudogene. The CDR3 has 13 amino acids. The CDR3 loop is CAARRLKNTEAFF.

Measured by frequency, this clonotype is medium-sized. The rearrangement links TRBV10-3 to TRBJ2-3; checking the TCRdb D call of TRBD1 is not possible without DNA. CDR1 and CDR2 (germline): ENHRY, SYGVKD. The CDR3 is made up of 19 amino acids. CDR3 sequence reads: CAIRGSGTGGILLGDTQYF.

This chain's CDR3 is CASSSLRELFF. This chain joins TRBV7-9 and TRBJ1-4; with no DNA, the TCRdb D assignment of TRBD1 cannot be verified. Germline CDR1 SEHNR, CDR2 FQNEAQ (reference sequence). CDR3 size: 11 residues.

The genes are TRBV5-4 and TRBJ2-3. Germline CDR1 is SGHNT and CDR2 is YYREEE (reference sequence). This CDR3 region has 15 residues. The CDR3 sequence: CASSFVQSSTDTQYF.

Considering frequency, this clonotype is medium-sized. V gene TRBV28 combines with J gene TRBJ2-2; there is no DNA to check the TCRdb D call of TRBD1. Germline CDR1 is MDHEN and CDR2 is SYDVKM. There are 13 residues in the CDR3. The CDR3 loop reads CASSFGGTGELFF.

The chain employs TRBV5-1 and TRBJ2-3; TCRdb selects TRBD2, and the lack of DNA leaves this call unchecked. From germline, CDR1 is SGHRS and CDR2 YFSETQ. CDR3 length: 16 amino acids. The CDR3 loop is CASSDLSGGSTDTQYF.

The chain is built from TRBV29-1 and TRBJ1-1. There are 13 residues in the CDR3. The germline V gene encodes CDR1 SQVTM and CDR2 ANQGSEA. The CDR3 protein is CSGLGGYGTEAFF.

The gene calls are TRBV6-5 and TRBJ2-1; TCRdb's D gene call, TRBD2, goes unchecked for lack of DNA. The CDR3 loop spans 18 amino acids. The V gene's germline CDR1 is MNHEY and CDR2 SVGAGI. CDR3 amino acids: CASSYSQLAGSDSNEQFF.

This chain links TRBV4-1 with TRBJ2-7; the D gene TCRdb calls, TRBD2, cannot be checked with no DNA. Germline CDR1 is MGHRA and CDR2 is YSYEKL. The CDR3 is 14 amino acids. The CDR3 region is CASSVRGGSYEQYF.

This chain uses TRBV15 with TRBJ2-1; the D call from TCRdb, TRBD1, cannot be confirmed without DNA. Germline V gene sequence: CDR1 LNHNV, CDR2 YYDKDF (reference sequence). This CDR3 region has 15 residues. CDR3 sequence reads: CATSSHRGLYNEQFF.

The chain employs TRBV7-3 and TRBJ2-7; the TCRdb D gene call, TRBD2, has no DNA to confirm it. CDR1 SGHTA and CDR2 FQGTGA come from the germline V gene. The length of the CDR3 is 14 residues. CDR3 region: CASSPAGTSGLPYF.

This chain joins TRBV5-1 and TRBJ2-1; TCRdb gives TRBD1 as the D gene, but with no DNA this cannot be confirmed. CDR3 length: 16 amino acids. Germline values: CDR1 SGHRS, CDR2 YFSETQ. The CDR3 reads CASSSGGTGFFNEQFF.

The rearrangement links TRBV9 to TRBJ1-1; TCRdb's D gene call, TRBD1, goes unchecked for lack of DNA. Germline-derived CDR1 and CDR2 are SGDLS and YYNGEE. This CDR3 contains 13 residues. CDR3 residues: CASSDRTDTEAFF.

This rearrangement joins TRBV6-6 to TRBJ2-7; TCRdb indicates TRBD1, and absent DNA this call remains unverified. The CDR3 is 15 amino acids. Germline V gene data show CDR1 as MNHNY and CDR2 as SVGAGI (reference sequence). The CDR3: CASSHRDREFNEQYF.

This chain connects TRBV6-4 to TRBJ1-1. Germline CDR1 reads MRHNA; CDR2 reads SNTAGT. The length of the CDR3 is 13 residues. CDR3 protein: CASSDRVSTEAFF.

The J gene is TRBJ2-7, the V gene TRBV11-3; as DNA is missing, the TRBD1 call by TCRdb cannot be tested. Germline lookup yields CDR1 SGHNT and CDR2 YENEEA. This CDR3 region has 14 residues. The CDR3 sequence is CASSFFGGPYEQYF.

The chain has TRBV5-1 and TRBJ2-7. CDR3 length: 13 amino acids. Germline CDR1 reads SGHRS; CDR2 reads YFSETQ. The CDR3 sequence is CASSLGPTYEQYF.

V usage is TRBV9 and J usage is TRBJ2-1; TCRdb's assignment of TRBD2 cannot be checked, as there is no DNA. The CDR3 totals 16 residues. The V gene's germline CDR1 is SGDLS and CDR2 YYNGEE. The CDR3 here is CASSARLAGGHNEQFF. The variable domain in full, completed from reference TRBV9 and TRBJ2-1, reads DSGVTQTPKHLITATGQRVTLRCSPRSGDLSVYWYQQSLDQGLQFLIQYYNGEERAKGNILERFSAQQFPDLHSELNLSSLELGDSALYFCASSARLAGGHNEQFFGPGTRLTVL.

The CDR3 here is CSVVQGPAEAFF. This chain connects TRBV29-1 to TRBJ1-1. Germline CDR1 and CDR2: SQVTM and ANQGSEA. CDR3 length equals 12 residues.